This is a list of T cell receptor beta chains from one sample in a study of cytomegalovirus exposure and HLA in healthy donors. Repertoires were generated with immunoSEQ multiplex PCR, while TCRdb's copy carries only in-frame clones and drops some. The sample has around 140,000 clones, less than 85% seen once. The sequencing input was PBMCs. The receptor source for this set is a man in his forties or fifties in good health and CMV-seronegative. Both conserved end residues are part of each CDR3. A D gene is named only where the DNA matches it firmly. The listing skips clone size in some rows; elsewhere it reads once, few, many or a size class.

v_call	j_call	clone_size	d_call	cdr3_aa	cdr3_nt
TRBV9	TRBJ1-6	few	NA	CASSGHGVASPLHF	TGTGCCAGCAGCGGCCACGGGGTGGCGTCACCCCTCCACTTT
TRBV15	TRBJ2-7	NA	NA	CATSRDRGWGVGYEQYF	TGTGCCACCAGCAGAGATCGCGGCTGGGGCGTCGGCTACGAGCAGTACTTC
TRBV5-1	TRBJ2-5	NA	TRBD1	CASSLGRAGQEETQYF	TGCGCCAGCAGCTTGGGGCGGGCGGGACAGGAGGAGACCCAGTACTTC
TRBV7-3	TRBJ2-3	once	TRBD2	CASSSASGATDTQYF	TGTGCCAGCAGCTCTGCTAGCGGGGCGACAGATACGCAGTATTTT
TRBV5-4	TRBJ2-1	NA	TRBD1	CASSSTGTASYNEQFF	TGTGCCAGCAGCTCGACCGGGACAGCAAGCTACAATGAGCAGTTCTTC
TRBV11-2	TRBJ1-3	NA	NA	CASSLPGSAGNTIYF	TGTGCCAGCAGTCTGCCGGGGTCAGCTGGAAACACCATATATTTT
TRBV28	TRBJ2-7	NA	NA	CASSWRGPSSYEQYF	TGTGCCAGCAGTTGGAGGGGCCCCAGCTCCTACGAGCAGTACTTC
TRBV5-1	TRBJ2-3	NA	TRBD1	CASSNGQGTDTQYF	TGCGCCAGCAGCAACGGACAGGGCACAGATACGCAGTATTTT
TRBV2	TRBJ2-3	NA	TRBD1	CASSAPAGGRTDTQYF	TGTGCCAGCAGTGCACCGGCAGGGGGTCGCACAGATACGCAGTATTTT
TRBV11-1	TRBJ2-5	NA	TRBD2	CASSLEGLAGAGETQYF	TGTGCCAGCAGCTTAGAGGGACTAGCGGGGGCCGGAGAGACCCAGTACTTC
TRBV5-5	TRBJ2-2	once	NA	CASTSRIARDTGELFF	TGTGCCAGCACCTCCCGGATAGCCCGGGACACCGGGGAGCTGTTTTTT
TRBV11-2	TRBJ1-3	NA	NA	CASSRTGSGNTIYF	TGTGCCAGCAGCCGCACCGGCTCTGGAAACACCATATATTTT
TRBV9	TRBJ2-7	NA	TRBD1	CASSARDRVGYEQYF	TGTGCCAGCAGCGCCCGGGACAGGGTCGGATACGAGCAGTACTTC
TRBV30	TRBJ2-7	NA	TRBD2	CARSVVRGDEQYF	TGTGCCCGGAGTGTAGTACGGGGGGACGAGCAGTACTTC
TRBV9	TRBJ2-7	NA	TRBD1	CASSAGQGISYEQYF	TGTGCCAGCAGCGCAGGACAGGGTATTTCCTACGAGCAGTACTTC
TRBV5-4	TRBJ2-5	few	TRBD2	CASSQIGASGRAAQETQYF	TGTGCCAGCAGCCAGATAGGAGCTAGCGGGAGGGCAGCCCAAGAGACCCAGTACTTC
TRBV2	TRBJ1-3	NA	NA	CASSEGRGGTKNTIYF	TGTGCCAGCAGTGAAGGCCGAGGAGGGACTAAGAACACCATATATTTT
TRBV6-5	TRBJ1-2	NA	NA	CASSAGTLRGYTF	TGTGCCAGCAGTGCCGGGACTCTGAGGGGCTACACCTTC
TRBV29-1	TRBJ2-1	NA	NA	CSQGATPRVQFF	TGCAGCCAAGGGGCGACTCCCCGGGTGCAGTTCTTC
TRBV9	TRBJ2-5	once	NA	CASSVGEGDVWSQYF	TGTGCCAGCAGCGTAGGTGAGGGCGACGTGTGGTCCCAGTACTTC
TRBV5-4	TRBJ2-7	NA	NA	CASSLGGASSYEQYF	TGTGCCAGCAGCTTGGGCGGGGCTAGCTCCTACGAGCAGTACTTC
TRBV30	TRBJ1-2	NA	NA	CAWRPSGAIFYTF	TGTGCCTGGAGACCCAGTGGGGCCATTTTCTACACCTTC
TRBV7-9	TRBJ2-5	few	NA	CASSLWGQGEETQYF	TGTGCCAGCAGCTTATGGGGGCAGGGAGAAGAGACCCAGTACTTC
TRBV10-3	TRBJ1-1	few	NA	CAIGQINTEAFF	TGTGCCATCGGACAGATCAACACTGAAGCTTTCTTT
TRBV11-2	TRBJ2-7	once	TRBD1	CASSTAGQGTYEQYF	TGTGCCAGCAGCACCGCGGGACAGGGTACCTACGAGCAGTACTTC
TRBV7-3	TRBJ2-5	few	NA	CASSLFGSQETQYF	TGTGCCAGCAGCTTATTCGGGTCTCAAGAGACCCAGTACTTC
TRBV18	TRBJ1-4	NA	NA	CASSPPGGDSLNEKLFF	TGTGCCAGCTCACCACCGGGTGGAGACAGCCTCAATGAAAAACTGTTTTTT
TRBV5-3	TRBJ1-1	once	TRBD1	CARSLPGTGERAFF	TGTGCCAGAAGCTTGCCCGGGACAGGGGAGCGGGCTTTCTTT